Each of the 13 T cell receptor beta chains below was sequenced from the same sample in a study of monozygotic twins with inflammatory bowel disease. One entry per CDR3 protein, without DNA, is what TCRdb gives after re-calling the 5' RACE reads. The listing contains approximately 330,000 distinct CDR3 sequences. Input material: blood. These receptors were obtained from a human donor with ulcerative colitis or Crohn's disease, or a healthy co-twin of an affected twin (not recorded which).

V gene TRBV12-3 or TRBV12-4 combines with J gene TRBJ2-5; TCRdb's assignment of TRBD1 cannot be checked, as there is no DNA. This CDR3 has 14 residues. The CDR3 is CASREGGGRQTQYF.

V gene TRBV7-2 combines with J gene TRBJ1-1; TCRdb returns TRBD1, unconfirmable since there is no DNA. CDR3 length: 14 amino acids. CDR1 and CDR2 (germline): SGHTA, FQGNSA. CDR3 amino acids: CASSLTGGYTEAFF.

The V call is TRBV7-9, the J call TRBJ2-1; the D gene TCRdb calls, TRBD1, cannot be checked with no DNA. The CDR3 length is 17 residues. Germline V CDR1 and CDR2: SEHNR, FQNEAQ (reference sequence). Here the CDR3 reads CASSPRGGLMVYNEQFF.

The V call is TRBV5-1, the J call TRBJ1-2; TCRdb names TRBD1, which stays unverified in the absence of DNA. Germline V lookup: CDR1 SGHRS, CDR2 YFSETQ. This CDR3 is 14 amino acids long. CDR3 residues: CASSPGQGAYGYTF. The whole variable domain, remainder taken from reference TRBV5-1 and TRBJ1-2, is KAGVTQTPRYLIKTRGQQVTLSCSPISGHRSVSWYQQTPGQGLQFLFEYFSETQRNKGNFPGRFSGRQFSNSRSEMNVSTLELGDSALYLCASSPGQGAYGYTFGSGTRLTVV.

The J gene is TRBJ2-2, the V gene TRBV28; TCRdb names TRBD1, which stays unverified in the absence of DNA. Germline values: CDR1 MDHEN, CDR2 SYDVKM. The CDR3 runs to 16 residues. CDR3 in amino acids: CASSPPGGTDRGVVFF.

The chain is built from TRBV5-1 and TRBJ2-7; with no DNA, the TCRdb D assignment of TRBD2 cannot be verified. Germline CDR1 is SGHRS and CDR2 is YFSETQ. The CDR3 sequence is 15 residues long. CDR3 amino acids: CASSLPSSGNSEQYF. The full variable domain, its missing parts supplied by reference TRBV5-1 and TRBJ2-7, is KAGVTQTPRYLIKTRGQQVTLSCSPISGHRSVSWYQQTPGQGLQFLFEYFSETQRNKGNFPGRFSGRQFSNSRSEMNVSTLELGDSALYLCASSLPSSGNSEQYFGPGTRLTVT.

The J gene is TRBJ2-3, the V gene TRBV7-2; the D call of TRBD2 rests on TCRdb alone, since no DNA is present to check it. The length of the CDR3 is 16 residues. The germline CDR1 and CDR2 sequences are SGHTA and FQGNSA. CDR3 region: CASRSGGGTNAHTQYF.

The chain recombines TRBV5-1 with TRBJ1-2; the TCRdb call, TRBD1, lacks DNA for checking. CDR3 length: 15 amino acids. CDR1 and CDR2 from the germline V gene are SGHRS and YFSETQ. CDR3 amino acids: CASSFTGGADYGYTF.

The chain has TRBV6-1 and TRBJ2-7; the D gene TCRdb calls, TRBD1, cannot be checked with no DNA. The CDR3 consists of 17 residues. The germline gives CDR1 MNHNS, CDR2 SASEGT. The CDR3 reads CASSPFLRTGVAYEQYF.

The chain couples TRBV28 to TRBJ1-6; the D gene TCRdb calls, TRBD1, cannot be checked with no DNA. Per the germline V gene, CDR1 is MDHEN and CDR2 is SYDVKM. The CDR3 length is 17 residues. CDR3: CASSPGPGTALWTPLHF.

V and J are TRBV20-1 and TRBJ2-1. CDR1 is DFQATT and CDR2 is SNEGSKA in the germline V gene (reference sequence). The CDR3 length is 15 residues. This chain's CDR3 is CSARAARGSYNEQFF.

The chain employs TRBV20-1 and TRBJ2-1; TCRdb names TRBD2, which stays unverified in the absence of DNA. CDR3 length: 19 residues. Germline V gives CDR1 DFQATT, CDR2 SNEGSKA (reference sequence). This CDR3 reads CSARRPGGTSGDSYNEQFF.

The rearrangement links TRBV4-2 to TRBJ1-5. Germline CDR1 reads LGHNA; CDR2 reads YNFKEQ. This CDR3 comprises 15 residues. This chain's CDR3 is CASSQEGRANQPQHF.